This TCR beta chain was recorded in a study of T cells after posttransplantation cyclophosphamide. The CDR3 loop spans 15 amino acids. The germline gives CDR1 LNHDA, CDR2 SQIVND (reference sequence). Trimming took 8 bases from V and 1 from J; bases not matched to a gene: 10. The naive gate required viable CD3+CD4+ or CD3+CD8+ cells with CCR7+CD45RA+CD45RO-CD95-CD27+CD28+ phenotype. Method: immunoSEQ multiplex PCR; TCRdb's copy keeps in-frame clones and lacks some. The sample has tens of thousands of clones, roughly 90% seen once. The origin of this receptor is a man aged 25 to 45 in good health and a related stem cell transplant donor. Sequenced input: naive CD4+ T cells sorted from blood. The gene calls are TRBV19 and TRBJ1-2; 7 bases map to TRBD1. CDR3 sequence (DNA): TGTGCCAGTGCGTCGGGGACAGCGATTAACTATGGCTACACCTTC. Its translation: CASASGTAINYGYTF.